This T cell receptor beta chain was observed in a study of T cells in Graves' hyperthyroidism and ophthalmopathy. On the study more broadly: Peripheral blood collection took place at initial diagnosis, before any treatment.

There are 16 residues in the CDR3. The germline V and J ends were trimmed by 5 bases and 0 bases, with 15 bases remaining between them. Looked up from germline, CDR1 is KGHSH and CDR2 is LQKENI. Amplified regions were TCR beta CDR3 sequences from RNA transcripts. First-round RT-PCR of the TCR CDR3 relied on the HTBI primer set. Via MiXCR, TCRdb re-called the multiplex PCR reads, giving one row per CDR3 protein. The sample shows 380,000 or so distinct CDR3 sequences, approximately 13% of them seen only once. Participants, patients aged 18 to 65, had newly diagnosed hyperthyroidism with a duration under 2 months. Researchers barred patients who had uncontrolled infection, other autoimmune disease, pregnancy or lactation. This clonotype has just a few counts. Its antigen is not identified. Regarding the study as a whole: Peripheral blood also featured most of the thyroid clonotypes expanded above 0.001.

The chain is built from TRBV18 and TRBJ2-3, with D perhaps matching TRBD2 (5 bases). This sequence originates from a woman younger than 45 with Graves' hyperthyroidism. Sequencing input: blood. CDR3 DNA sequence: TGTGCCAGCTCATCCAAAAGCGGATCTAGCACAGATACGCAGTATTTT. Translating it yields CASSSKSGSSTDTQYF.